This T cell receptor (beta chain) derives from a study of immune evolution from preneoplasia to lung adenocarcinoma. Study outcomes and limitations: From normal lung to invasive adenocarcinoma, top clone frequencies appeared to decrease. Highest clonality occurred in KRAS-mutant, not EGFR-mutant or double wild-type, nodules. Later-stage lesions seemingly showed higher T cell density and diversity than normal lung.

The table came from immunoSEQ multiplex PCR; TCRdb's copy has only in-frame clones and leaves some out. The profile shows 3,500 to 4,000 clones, 76% of them singletons. A remark on this clone: What it binds is unknown.

The CDR3 length is 14 residues. V lost 6 bases to trimming and J lost 1 base, with 14 bases between them. CDR1 and CDR2 from the germline V gene are SQVTM and ANQGSEA. The chain uses TRBV29-1 and TRBJ2-3; D is possibly TRBD1 (6 bases). Sequenced sample: FFPE minimally invasive lung adenocarcinoma tissue. The receptor's source is a person aged 70 to 85 with lung adenocarcinoma. The CDR3 reads CSVPGRTGTDTQYF. In nucleotides, the CDR3 is TGCAGCGTCCCAGGAAGGACAGGCACAGATACGCAGTATTTT.